A single sample gave rise to the 16 T cell receptor beta chains below, sequenced in a study of cytomegalovirus exposure and HLA in healthy donors (dated by TCRdb to 2016 to 2017). The protocol used for the library was the immunoSEQ multiplex PCR assay. The multiplex PCR relied on a mix of 60 forward primers for TCR Vbeta segments and 13 reverse primers for TCR Jbeta segments. TCRdb obtained this table from immuneACCESS and retained in-frame rearrangements with V and J assigned. These tables miss some clones; where compared with another copy, unresolved V genes account for less than half of the shortfall, and the remainder is unexplained. In this sample the table shows tens of thousands of clones, over 80% of which occur a single time. The leading ten clones occupy approximately 2.2% of the sample. What was sequenced was PBMCs. The receptors were sampled from a man aged 18 to 30 in good health and CMV-seronegative.

V gene TRBV11-3 combines with J gene TRBJ2-2; D perhaps matches TRBD2 (5 bases). Trimming stripped 5 bases from V and 6 bases from J, with 13 bases between. CDR3 length: 14 amino acids. The V gene's germline CDR1 is SGHNT and CDR2 YENEEA. The CDR3 reads CASSPSPGSGELFF. The DNA of the CDR3 is TGTGCCAGCAGCCCAAGTCCGGGGTCCGGGGAGCTGTTTTTT.

V and J are TRBV4-2 and TRBJ1-3; D is unresolved. CDR3 length equals 14 residues. The V and J ends lost 4 bases and 4 bases respectively, with 11 bases between them. Germline-derived CDR1 and CDR2 are LGHNA and YNFKEQ. As DNA, the CDR3 is TGTGCCAGCAGCCCGAGCGCCTCCGGAAACACCATATATTTT. Protein: CASSPSASGNTIYF.

The V gene is TRBV7-8, the J gene TRBJ1-1, with D perhaps TRBD1 (5 bases). Germline assignment: CDR1 SGHVS and CDR2 FQNEAQ. Trimming removed 5 bases at V and 0 bases at J, with 19 bases between. The CDR3 extends over 17 amino acids. The CDR3 nucleotides read TGTGCCAGCAGCCCCCAGGGTATAGTATCGGTGAACACTGAAGCTTTCTTT. Translated, it gives CASSPQGIVSVNTEAFF.

This clone occurred a few times. This chain joins TRBV18 and TRBJ2-1; a possible D gene is TRBD2 (6 bases). The CDR3 is 16 amino acids. V shed 4 bases and J shed 5 bases, with 18 bases lying between them. Germline V gene sequence: CDR1 KGHSH, CDR2 LQKENI. CDR3 loop: CASSQRTKTGDNEQFF. The CDR3 DNA sequence: TGTGCCAGCTCACAACGGACTAAAACGGGGGACAATGAGCAGTTCTTC.

This chain connects TRBV21-1 to TRBJ2-7; no check of the table's D call, TRBD1, against the DNA was made. TRBV21-1 is annotated as a pseudogene. This CDR3 has 14 amino acids. The CDR3 is CASSKRGTEGEQYF. Here the CDR3 DNA reads TGTGCCAGCAGCAAACGTGGGACAGAAGGAGAGCAGTACTTC.

The V gene is TRBV27, the J gene TRBJ2-3; D might be TRBD2 (6 bases). Germline CDR1 is MNHEY and CDR2 is SMNVEV (reference sequence). Trimming removed 6 bases from V and 2 bases from J, with 15 bases in between. CDR3 length: 15 residues. The CDR3 spells CASRRAGTFTDTQYF. CDR3 DNA: TGTGCCAGCAGGAGAGCCGGGACTTTCACAGATACGCAGTATTTT.

This clone occurred once. The chain carries TRBV5-1 and TRBJ2-5, with a possible D match to TRBD2 (6 bases). This CDR3 comprises 14 residues. The V end lost 4 bases, the J end lost 0 bases, and 10 bases lay between the germline ends. Germline V gene sequence: CDR1 SGHRS, CDR2 YFSETQ. The CDR3 bases are TGCGCCAGCAGCCGTAGCGGTAACCAAGAGACCCAGTACTTC. It encodes CASSRSGNQETQYF. Full variable domain (rest looked up from reference TRBV5-1 and TRBJ2-5): KAGVTQTPRYLIKTRGQQVTLSCSPISGHRSVSWYQQTPGQGLQFLFEYFSETQRNKGNFPGRFSGRQFSNSRSEMNVSTLELGDSALYLCASSRSGNQETQYFGPGTRLLVL.

The chain has TRBV28 and TRBJ2-1; D is unclear. The CDR3 consists of 18 residues. Germline V gene data show CDR1 as MDHEN and CDR2 as SYDVKM. V lost 3 bases to trimming and J lost 2 bases, with 20 bases between them. The CDR3 sequence: CASSFRFLRINAYNEQFF. DNA for the CDR3: TGTGCCAGCAGTTTCCGGTTTTTGAGGATTAATGCCTACAATGAGCAGTTCTTC.

V and J are TRBV19 and TRBJ2-7, with a possible D match to TRBD2 (5 bases). Looked up from germline, CDR1 is LNHDA and CDR2 is SQIVND (reference sequence). This CDR3 is built from 13 residues. V gave up 6 bases and J gave up 6 bases, with 15 bases separating them. The CDR3, as DNA: TGTGCCAGTAGCTCCGGACTTACTCTCGAGCAGTACTTC. Its translation: CASSSGLTLEQYF.

The chain has TRBV27 and TRBJ1-5; 8 bases agree with TRBD1. The germline V gene has CDR1 MNHEY and CDR2 SMNVEV (reference sequence). CDR3 length: 13 residues. V was pared by 7 bases and J by 4 bases, with 3 bases of the junction left unmatched. Written as DNA, the CDR3 is TGTGCCAGCAAACAGGGGGTTAATCAGCCCCAGCATTTT. It codes for CASKQGVNQPQHF.

The V and J genes are TRBV7-6 and TRBJ2-3; 9 bases are a match to TRBD1. V dropped 1 base and J dropped 2; count of bases not matched to a gene: 4. The CDR3 totals 16 residues. Germline CDR1 SGHVS, CDR2 FNYEAQ. CDR3: CASSLGGQGNTDTQYF. The CDR3 region has the DNA TGTGCCAGCAGCTTAGGTGGACAGGGGAACACAGATACGCAGTATTTT.

CDR3 protein: CASSFYRGDNGELFF. CDR3 sequence (DNA): TGTGCCAGCAGCTTTTATCGGGGGGACAACGGGGAGCTGTTTTTT. The chain couples TRBV7-8 to TRBJ2-2; a weak D match, TRBD2 (7 bases). Germline V gives CDR1 SGHVS, CDR2 FQNEAQ. The V end lost 3 bases, the J end lost 7 bases, and 15 bases lay between the germline ends. The CDR3 loop spans 15 amino acids.

This sequence joins TRBV28 and TRBJ1-2, with D possibly being TRBD1 (5 bases). V lost 2 bases and J 2 bases, leaving 18 bases between the germline ends. Germline lookup yields CDR1 MDHEN and CDR2 SYDVKM. This CDR3 spans 17 amino acids. CDR3: CASSLSSGHGRNYGYTF. CDR3 nucleotide sequence: TGTGCCAGCAGTTTAAGTTCAGGACACGGAAGGAACTATGGCTACACCTTC.

This clone was counted only a few times. This sequence joins TRBV10-3 and TRBJ2-5; a possible D gene is TRBD1 (6 bases). This CDR3 spans 13 amino acids. The germline gives CDR1 ENHRY, CDR2 SYGVKD. Deletions cut 5 bases from V and 0 bases from J, with 7 bases between. CDR3 coding DNA: TGTGCCATCAGTCACAGGGACCAAGAGACCCAGTACTTC. Translated: CAISHRDQETQYF.

A note on this clone: One end of the junction fails to match germline, which may point to a read error. The chain combines TRBV30 with TRBJ2-7; maybe TRBD2 (6 bases). CDR3 size: 11 residues. Germline lookup yields CDR1 GTSNPN and CDR2 SVGIG (reference sequence). Written as DNA, the CDR3 is TGTGCCTGGAGTGTCTTGGGAGCGGAGGGCTTC. Protein product: CAWSVLGAEGF.

This sequence joins TRBV13 and TRBJ2-2, with 10 bases matching TRBD2. V lost 6 bases and J lost 6; bases outside the gene matches: 10. The CDR3 has 16 amino acids. Germline V gene data show CDR1 as PRHDT and CDR2 as FYEKMQ (reference sequence). CDR3 in amino acids: CASRLLLAGLAGELFF. In DNA, the CDR3 is TGTGCCAGCAGACTTTTACTAGCGGGATTGGCCGGGGAGCTGTTTTTT. Complete variable domain (other parts from reference TRBV13 and TRBJ2-2): AAGVIQSPRHLIKEKRETATLKCYPIPRHDTVYWYQQGPGQDPQFLISFYEKMQSDKGSIPDRFSAQQFSDYHSELNMSSLELGDSALYFCASRLLLAGLAGELFFGEGSRLTVL.